Presented here are 18 T cell receptor beta chains from one specimen sequenced in a study of T cell responses to AZD1222 COVID-19 vaccine. The repertoire was sequenced with immunoSEQ multiplex PCR; TCRdb's copy has only in-frame clones and lacks some. There are 80,000 to 85,000 clones in the sample; 85% to 95% occur only once, and around 8% lies in the top ten. This specimen consisted of peripheral blood, obtained 28 days after the second AZD1222 dose. The receptors shown here come from an adult who received the AZD1222 COVID-19 vaccine.

This chain joins TRBV7-2 and TRBJ1-4; possible D gene TRBD1, 5 bases. CDR1 and CDR2 (germline): SGHTA, FQGNSA. The V end lost 6 bases, the J end lost 5 bases, and 10 bases lay between the germline ends. CDR3 size: 13 residues. CDR3 in amino acids: CASRDKVNEKLFF. The CDR3, as DNA: TGTGCCAGCAGGGACAAGGTAAATGAAAAACTGTTTTTT. Drawing the rest from reference TRBV7-2 and TRBJ1-4, the complete variable domain is GAGVSQSPSNKVTEKGKDVELRCDPISGHTALYWYRQSLGQGLEFLIYFQGNSAPDKSGLPSDRFSAERTGGSVSTLTIQRTQQEDSAVYLCASRDKVNEKLFFGSGTQLSVL.

This chain joins TRBV4-2 and TRBJ1-1; D is perhaps TRBD1 (6 bases). V lost 3 bases and J 1 base, leaving 15 bases between the germline ends. The CDR3 sequence is 16 residues long. Per the germline V gene, CDR1 is LGHNA and CDR2 is YNFKEQ. The DNA of the CDR3 is TGTGCCAGCAGCCAGGGTACTGGGGGCGGGAACACTGAAGCTTTCTTT. It is translated as CASSQGTGGGNTEAFF.

V and J are TRBV10-2 and TRBJ2-3, with TRBD1 as a possible D gene (8 bases). Trimming removed 3 bases at V and 2 bases at J, with 21 bases between. The CDR3 consists of 18 residues. From germline, CDR1 is WSHSY and CDR2 SAAADI. This CDR3 reads CASSDPPGGRDYTDTQYF. The DNA for the CDR3 is TGCGCCAGCAGTGACCCACCAGGGGGCCGGGACTACACAGATACGCAGTATTTT.

The chain uses TRBV7-9 and TRBJ1-4, with 7 bases aligning to TRBD1. The germline CDR1 and CDR2 sequences are SEHNR and FQNEAQ (reference sequence). The J segment lost 5 bases and the V segment lost 5 bases, leaving 11 bases of the junction unmatched. This CDR3 is 16 amino acids long. The CDR3: CASSPTRGQLNEKLFF. DNA of the CDR3: TGTGCCAGCAGCCCAACCCGGGGACAGCTGAATGAAAAACTGTTTTTT.

V and J are TRBV24-1 and TRBJ2-5; no clear D gene. This CDR3 comprises 15 residues. Germline-derived CDR1 and CDR2 are KGHDR and SFDVKD. Trimming took off 2 bases at V and 2 bases at J, with 11 bases between the two ends. CDR3 loop: CATSDSRRWQETQYF. Here the CDR3 DNA reads TGTGCCACCAGTGATTCCCGGCGGTGGCAAGAGACCCAGTACTTC.

The chain carries TRBV28 and TRBJ2-7; D could derive from TRBD1 or TRBD2 (5 bases each). Germline V CDR1 and CDR2: MDHEN, SYDVKM. CDR3 length: 12 amino acids. Trimming stripped 2 bases from V and 8 bases from J, with 10 bases between. CDR3 bases: TGTGCCAGCAGTTTAATAACGGGACAGCAGTACTTC. This encodes CASSLITGQQYF.

The chain uses TRBV21-1 and TRBJ1-5. TRBV21-1 is a recognized pseudogene. The CDR3 extends over 12 amino acids. The CDR3 protein is CASREGGQPQHF. Written as DNA, the CDR3 is TGTGCCAGCAGGGAGGGTGGGCAGCCCCAGCATTTT.

V usage is TRBV9 and J usage is TRBJ2-2, with 10 bases matching TRBD2. The CDR3 spans 15 residues. The ends lost 3 bases at V and 5 bases at J; junction bases unmatched: 4. Germline V CDR1 and CDR2: SGDLS, YYNGEE. The CDR3 region is CASSETSGRTGELFF. The CDR3 bases are TGTGCCAGCAGCGAGACTAGCGGGCGAACCGGGGAGCTGTTTTTT.

V usage is TRBV28 and J usage is TRBJ1-6; 9 bases are a match to TRBD1. The CDR3 contains 14 residues. The V segment lost 6 bases and the J segment 8 bases; nucleotides outside the gene matches: 5. CDR1 MDHEN and CDR2 SYDVKM come from the germline V gene. This CDR3 reads CASRGQGYHSPLHF. DNA for the CDR3: TGTGCCAGCAGGGGACAGGGTTACCATTCACCCCTCCACTTT.

The chain combines TRBV6-5 with TRBJ1-1; 8 bases match TRBD1. V was pared by 5 bases and J by 9 bases, with 5 bases of the junction left unmatched. This CDR3 is built from 12 residues. Germline values: CDR1 MNHEY, CDR2 SVGAGI. The CDR3: CASSKDRAKAFF. The CDR3 nucleotides are TGTGCCAGCAGTAAGGACAGGGCGAAAGCTTTCTTT.

The chain carries TRBV11-3 and TRBJ2-1; TRBD2 is a possible D gene (5 bases). Trimming took 1 base from V and 6 from J, leaving 10 bases between them. Germline V gene data show CDR1 as SGHNT and CDR2 as YENEEA. The CDR3 covers 14 residues. The DNA for the CDR3 is TGTGCCAGCAGCTTAGGGGGTCGGGGCAATGAGCAGTTCTTC. It yields the protein CASSLGGRGNEQFF.

The chain is built from TRBV14 and TRBJ2-5; 13 bases align to TRBD2. The CDR3 is 14 residues long. V lost 4 bases, J lost 5 bases, and 1 base stayed unmatched. From germline, CDR1 is SGHDN and CDR2 FVKESK. The CDR3 sequence is CASSRGLAGETQYF. CDR3 nucleotide sequence: TGTGCCAGCAGCCGGGGACTAGCGGGGGAGACCCAGTACTTC.

V and J are TRBV27 and TRBJ1-6, with D unresolved. CDR1 MNHEY and CDR2 SMNVEV come from the germline V gene (reference sequence). Trimming left V 3 bases short and J 2 bases short, with 5 bases between. The CDR3 loop spans 14 amino acids. The CDR3 loop reads CASSFQAYNSPLHF. The CDR3 region has the DNA TGTGCCAGCAGTTTTCAGGCCTATAATTCACCCCTCCACTTT.

The J gene is TRBJ2-2, the V gene TRBV3-1 (or the pseudogene TRBV3-2), with 11 nucleotides matching TRBD1. The V and J ends lost 3 bases and 6 bases, in that order; junction bases with no gene match: 3. The CDR3 spans 15 residues. CDR1 and CDR2 (germline): LGHDT, YNNKEL (reference sequence). The CDR3 nucleotides read TGTGCCAGCAGCCACCCGGGACAGGGGGCCGGGGAGCTGTTTTTT. Its protein product is CASSHPGQGAGELFF.

The genes are TRBV3-1 (or the pseudogene TRBV3-2) and TRBJ2-7; D gene ambiguous. Trimming pared 4 bases from V and 6 bases from J, leaving 13 bases between. CDR3 length: 13 amino acids. Germline V gene lookup returns CDR1 LGHDT and CDR2 YNNKEL (reference sequence). The CDR3 protein is CASSPSLPGEQYF. In DNA form, the CDR3 reads TGTGCCAGCAGCCCATCCCTGCCGGGCGAGCAGTACTTC.

This clone has only one observation. The chain has TRBV12-5 and TRBJ2-7; D gene ambiguous. The CDR3 has 14 amino acids. Germline V CDR1 and CDR2: LGHNT, FRNRAP. Trimming removed 2 bases at V and 6 bases at J, with 14 bases between. CDR3 bases: TGTGCTAGTGGTTTGTTCCGGGCGTTCCTCGAGCAGTACTTC. Protein sequence: CASGLFRAFLEQYF.

The chain couples TRBV28 to TRBJ2-7; D gene uncertain. The germline V gene has CDR1 MDHEN and CDR2 SYDVKM. Trimming stripped 3 bases from V and 5 bases from J, with 8 bases between. This CDR3 is 12 amino acids long. In DNA, the CDR3 is TGTGCCAGCAGTTTGGGAAACGACGAGCAGTACTTC. Protein product: CASSLGNDEQYF. Combining the CDR3 with reference TRBV28 and TRBJ2-7 gives the whole variable domain DVKVTQSSRYLVKRTGEKVFLECVQDMDHENMFWYRQDPGLGLRLIYFSYDVKMKEKGDIPEGYSVSREKKERFSLILESASTNQTSMYLCASSLGNDEQYFGPGTRLTVT.

The V gene is TRBV23-1, the J gene TRBJ2-7; D is unresolved. TRBV23-1 is filed as an ORF, its function uncertain. CDR3 length: 13 amino acids. V lost 7 bases, J lost 2 bases, and 12 bases lay in between. The CDR3 nucleotides read TGCGCCAGCACCCCGACTGACGCCTACGAGCAGTACTTC. Its protein is CASTPTDAYEQYF.